One sample yielded the 3 T cell receptor beta chains listed below, sequenced in a study of T cells in Graves' hyperthyroidism and ophthalmopathy. Authors of the study amplified TCR beta CDR3 regions from RNA transcripts. HTBI primers were employed in a first-round RT-PCR of the TCR CDR3. TCRdb re-analysed the multiplex PCR reads in MiXCR, keeping a single row per CDR3 protein. Here the sample spans around 35,000 distinct CDR3 sequences, under 65% being singletons. Sequencing was done on a sample of blood. The receptor source for this set is a woman aged 40 to 50 with Graves' ophthalmopathy.

Concerning this clonotype: Mismatch with germline at one junction end may stem from a read error. The chain uses TRBV10-3 and TRBJ2-5, with TRBD1 matching over 7 bases. The germline V gene has CDR1 ENHRY and CDR2 SYGVKD. The CDR3 is 15 amino acids. This CDR3 is CGRFRTQGVEEIQYF. The CDR3 DNA follows: TGTGGACGGTTCCGAACGCAGGGGGTTGAAGAGATCCAGTACTTC.

The chain is built from TRBV20-1 and TRBJ2-7; D not resolved. The CDR3 extends over 13 amino acids. Germline CDR1 DFQATT, CDR2 SNEGSKA (reference sequence). Deletions cut 1 base from V and 4 bases from J, with 11 bases between. The CDR3 region is CSARVKGRYEQYF. The CDR3 nucleotides are TGCAGTGCTAGAGTTAAGGGCCGGTACGAGCAGTACTTC.

Turning to this clonotype: The germline gene is not matched at one end of the junction; a read error may be the cause. This chain joins TRBV2 and TRBJ1-5; TRBD1 is a possible D gene (6 bases). The CDR3 length is 15 residues. Germline V gene sequence: CDR1 SNHLY, CDR2 FYNNEI. The CDR3 DNA sequence: TGCGCCGGCAGTGGGGGGGGCGGCGCAGGTCAACCCCAGCATTTT. This translates into CAGSGGGGAGQPQHF.